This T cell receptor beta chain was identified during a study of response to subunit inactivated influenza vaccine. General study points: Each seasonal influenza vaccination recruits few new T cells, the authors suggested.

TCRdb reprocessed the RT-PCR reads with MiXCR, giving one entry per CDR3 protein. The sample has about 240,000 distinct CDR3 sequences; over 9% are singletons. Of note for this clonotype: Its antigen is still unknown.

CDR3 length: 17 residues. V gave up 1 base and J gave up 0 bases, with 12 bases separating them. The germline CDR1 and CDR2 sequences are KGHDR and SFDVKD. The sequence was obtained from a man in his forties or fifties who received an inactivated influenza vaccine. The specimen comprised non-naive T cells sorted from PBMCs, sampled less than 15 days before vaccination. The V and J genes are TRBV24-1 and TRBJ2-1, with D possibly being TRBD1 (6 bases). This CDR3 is CATSDFRGKSSYNEQFF. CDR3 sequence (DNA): TGTGCCACCAGTGATTTTAGGGGGAAAAGCTCCTACAATGAGCAGTTCTTC.